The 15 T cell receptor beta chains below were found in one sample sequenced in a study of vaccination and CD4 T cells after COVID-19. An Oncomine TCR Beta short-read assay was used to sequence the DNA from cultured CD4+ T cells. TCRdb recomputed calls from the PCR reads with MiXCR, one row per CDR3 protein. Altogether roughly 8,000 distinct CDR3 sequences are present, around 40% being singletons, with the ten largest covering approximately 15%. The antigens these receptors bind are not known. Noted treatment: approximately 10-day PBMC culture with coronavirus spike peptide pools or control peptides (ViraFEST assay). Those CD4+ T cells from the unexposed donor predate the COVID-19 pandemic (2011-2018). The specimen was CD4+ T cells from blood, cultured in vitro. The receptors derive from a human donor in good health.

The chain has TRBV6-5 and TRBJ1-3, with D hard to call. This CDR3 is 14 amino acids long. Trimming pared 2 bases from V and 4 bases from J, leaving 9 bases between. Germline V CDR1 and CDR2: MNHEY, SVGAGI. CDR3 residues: CASSYGVSGNTIYF. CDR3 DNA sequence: TGTGCCAGCAGTTACGGGGTATCCGGAAACACCATATATTTT.

The CDR3 region has the DNA TGCAGTGCCGAAGACGGGCCTCAGCCCCAGCATTTT. Encoded protein: CSAEDGPQPQHF. The chain combines TRBV20-1 with TRBJ1-5; D not certain. The CDR3 extends over 12 amino acids. CDR1 is DFQATT, CDR2 SNEGSKA, per germline (reference sequence). V lost 6 bases and J lost 6, with 12 bases in between.

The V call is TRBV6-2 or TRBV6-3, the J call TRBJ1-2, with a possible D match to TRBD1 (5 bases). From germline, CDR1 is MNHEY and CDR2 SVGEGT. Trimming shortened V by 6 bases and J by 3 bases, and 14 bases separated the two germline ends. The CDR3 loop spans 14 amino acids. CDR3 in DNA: TGTGCCAGCAGATTACCTGACAGCCACTATGGCTACACCTTC. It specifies CASRLPDSHYGYTF.

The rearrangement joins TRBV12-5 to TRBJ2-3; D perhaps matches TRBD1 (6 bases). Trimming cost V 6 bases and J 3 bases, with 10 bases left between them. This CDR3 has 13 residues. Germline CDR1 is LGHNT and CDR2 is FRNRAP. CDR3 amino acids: CASGKGTTDTQYF. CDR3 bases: TGTGCTAGTGGGAAGGGGACAACAGATACGCAGTATTTT. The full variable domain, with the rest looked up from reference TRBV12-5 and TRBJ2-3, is DARVTQTPRHKVTEMGQEVTMRCQPILGHNTVFWYRQTMMQGLELLAYFRNRAPLDDSGMPKDRFSAEMPDATLATLKIQPSEPRDSAVYFCASGKGTTDTQYFGPGTRLTVL.

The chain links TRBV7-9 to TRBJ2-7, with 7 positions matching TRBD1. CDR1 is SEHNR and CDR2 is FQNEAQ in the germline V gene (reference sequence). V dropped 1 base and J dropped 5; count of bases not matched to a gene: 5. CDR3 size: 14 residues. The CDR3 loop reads CASSLEGQLHEQYF. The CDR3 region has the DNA TGTGCCAGCAGCTTAGAGGGACAGCTCCACGAGCAGTACTTC.

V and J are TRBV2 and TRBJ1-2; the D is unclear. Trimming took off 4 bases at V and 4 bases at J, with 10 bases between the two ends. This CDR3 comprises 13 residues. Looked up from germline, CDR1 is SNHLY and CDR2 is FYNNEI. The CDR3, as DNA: TGTGCCAGCAGTGTGATAGTTTCCTATGGCTACACCTTC. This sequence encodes CASSVIVSYGYTF.

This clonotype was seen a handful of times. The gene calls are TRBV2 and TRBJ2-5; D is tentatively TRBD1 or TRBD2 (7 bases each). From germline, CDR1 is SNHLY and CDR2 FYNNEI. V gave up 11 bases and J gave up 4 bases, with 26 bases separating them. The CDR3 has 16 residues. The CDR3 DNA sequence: TGTGCCGCAGGGGGGGCGGCGAACCGGGTAGGAGAGACCCAGTACTTC. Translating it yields CAAGGAANRVGETQYF. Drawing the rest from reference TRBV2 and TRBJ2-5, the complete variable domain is EPEVTQTPSHQVTQMGQEVILRCVPISNHLYFYWYRQILGQKVEFLVSFYNNEISEKSEIFDDQFSVERPDGSNFTLKIRSTKLEDSAMYFCAAGGAANRVGETQYFGPGTRLLVL.

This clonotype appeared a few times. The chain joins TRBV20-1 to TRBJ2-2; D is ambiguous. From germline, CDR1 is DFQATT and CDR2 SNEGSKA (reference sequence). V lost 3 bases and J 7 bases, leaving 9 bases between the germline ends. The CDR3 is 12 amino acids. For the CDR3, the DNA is TGCAGTGCTAGGCCCCGTTTCGGGGAGCTGTTTTTT. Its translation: CSARPRFGELFF.

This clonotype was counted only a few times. CDR3 sequence reads: CASSPPGQLYEQYF. The CDR3 DNA is TGTGCCAGCAGCCCCCCGGGACAGCTCTACGAGCAGTACTTC. The chain links TRBV12-3 or TRBV12-4 to TRBJ2-7; 7 bases are shared with TRBD1. Trimming cost V 6 bases and J 3 bases; bases outside gene matches: 8. The CDR3 length is 14 residues.

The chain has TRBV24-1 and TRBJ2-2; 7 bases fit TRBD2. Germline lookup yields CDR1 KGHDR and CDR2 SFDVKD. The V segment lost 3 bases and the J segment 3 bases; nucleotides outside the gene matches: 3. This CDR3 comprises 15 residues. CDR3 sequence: CATSDGREDTGELFF. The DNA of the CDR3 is TGTGCCACCAGTGATGGGAGGGAGGACACCGGGGAGCTGTTTTTT.

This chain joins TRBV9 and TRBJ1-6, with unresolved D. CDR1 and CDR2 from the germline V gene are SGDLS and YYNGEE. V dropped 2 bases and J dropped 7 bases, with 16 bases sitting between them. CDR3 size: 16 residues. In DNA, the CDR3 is TGTGCCAGCAGCGTCCTCGCCTTTCCCGACAATTCACCCCTCCACTTT. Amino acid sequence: CASSVLAFPDNSPLHF.

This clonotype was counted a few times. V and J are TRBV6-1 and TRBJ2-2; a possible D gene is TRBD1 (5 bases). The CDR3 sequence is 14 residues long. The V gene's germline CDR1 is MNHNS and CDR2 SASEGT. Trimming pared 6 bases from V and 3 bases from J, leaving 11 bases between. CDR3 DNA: TGTGCCAGCAGGCTACAGGCAGACACCGGGGAGCTGTTTTTT. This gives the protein CASRLQADTGELFF.

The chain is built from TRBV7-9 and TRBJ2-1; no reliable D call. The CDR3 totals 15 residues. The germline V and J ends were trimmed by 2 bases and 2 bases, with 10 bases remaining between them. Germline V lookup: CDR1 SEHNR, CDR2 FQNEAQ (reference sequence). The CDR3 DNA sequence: TGTGCCAGCAGCTTAAAGGGCCAAACCTACAATGAGCAGTTCTTC. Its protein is CASSLKGQTYNEQFF.

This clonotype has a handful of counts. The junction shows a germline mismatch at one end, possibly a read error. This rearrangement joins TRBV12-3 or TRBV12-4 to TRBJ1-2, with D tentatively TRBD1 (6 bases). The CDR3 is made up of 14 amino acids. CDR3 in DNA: TGTGCCAGCAGCTTAGGGGGAAGGGGCTATGGCTACACCTTC. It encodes CASSLGGRGYGYTF.

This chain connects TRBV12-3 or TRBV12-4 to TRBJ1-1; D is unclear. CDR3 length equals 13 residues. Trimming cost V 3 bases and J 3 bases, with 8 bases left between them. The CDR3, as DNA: TGTGCCAGCAGTTTCATAGGTGACACTGAAGCTTTCTTT. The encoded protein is CASSFIGDTEAFF.